These 7 T cell receptor beta chains were all obtained from the same sample, sequenced in a study of graft-versus-host responses after intestinal transplantation. TCRdb's table, derived via immunoSEQ multiplex PCR, lists solely in-frame clones and lacks some. The sample shows tens of thousands of clones, 94% of them seen only once. Antigens for these TCRs are unknown. The sequencing here drew on unstimulated CD8+ T cells sorted from spleen or lymph node cells, taken before intestinal transplant. The source is a human donor who received an intestinal transplant.

The table lists this clone with a count of one. The gene calls are TRBV5-8 and TRBJ1-5; tentatively, D is TRBD1 (6 bases). This CDR3 is 16 amino acids long. Trimming took 4 bases from V and 3 from J, leaving 17 bases between them. In germline, CDR1 is SGHTS, CDR2 YDEGEE. The CDR3, as DNA: TGTGCCAGCAGCCCCGGACAGCTTAGACCCAATCAGCCCCAGCATTTT. It is translated as CASSPGQLRPNQPQHF.

The chain uses TRBV4-2 and TRBJ2-7; TRBD1 matches 10 bases. V trimming: 0 bases; J trimming: 0 bases; junction bases outside the gene matches: 5. Germline lookup yields CDR1 LGHNA and CDR2 YNFKEQ. The CDR3 has 17 residues. The CDR3 nucleotides are TGTGCCAGCAGCCAAGATATTGGGACAGGGGACTCCTACGAGCAGTACTTC. It encodes CASSQDIGTGDSYEQYF.

CDR3 bases: TGTGCCAGCAGCCAAGATTTGAAGGTCGAATTGAACACTGAAGCTTTCTTT. It translates to CASSQDLKVELNTEAFF. The gene calls are TRBV4-2 and TRBJ1-1; D not resolved. Per the germline V gene, CDR1 is LGHNA and CDR2 is YNFKEQ. The V and J ends lost 0 bases and 0 bases respectively, with 14 bases between them. This CDR3 is built from 17 residues.

The chain links TRBV6-5 to TRBJ2-2; 8 nucleotides agree with TRBD2. V shed 1 base, J shed 4 bases, and the junction held 5 bases outside the gene matches. Germline-derived CDR1 and CDR2 are MNHEY and SVGAGI. The length of the CDR3 is 16 residues. DNA for the CDR3: TGTGCCAGCAGTTACTTCGGGAGGGCCCCCACCGGGGAGCTGTTTTTT. It is translated as CASSYFGRAPTGELFF.

The rearrangement joins TRBV27 to TRBJ1-2, with unresolved D. CDR1 is MNHEY, CDR2 SMNVEV, per germline (reference sequence). The CDR3 runs to 11 residues. The V end was cut by 10 bases, the J end by 3 bases, with 9 bases between. The CDR3 DNA is TGTGCCACACGAGTTTACTATGGCTACACCTTC. Its translation: CATRVYYGYTF.

The rearrangement links TRBV4-2 to TRBJ2-3; no definite D call. The CDR3 is 15 residues long. The germline CDR1 and CDR2 sequences are LGHNA and YNFKEQ. V lost 0 bases and J 0 bases, leaving 7 bases between the germline ends. The CDR3 coding sequence is TGTGCCAGCAGCCAAGATCGAGACAGCACAGATACGCAGTATTTT. It codes for CASSQDRDSTDTQYF.

This chain uses TRBV28 with TRBJ1-5, with D possibly matching TRBD1 (5 bases). The germline V gene has CDR1 MDHEN and CDR2 SYDVKM. The CDR3 consists of 18 residues. Trimming stripped 2 bases from V and 3 bases from J, with 20 bases between. The CDR3 bases are TGTGCCAGCAGTTTAGGTATCTACGACAGAATTTACAATCAGCCCCAGCATTTT. Translating it yields CASSLGIYDRIYNQPQHF.